These 22 T cell receptor beta chains were all obtained from the same sample, sequenced in a study of T cell responses to AZD1222 COVID-19 vaccine. The method was immunoSEQ multiplex PCR; TCRdb's version includes in-frame clones alone and lacks a portion of them. The table shows under 95,000 clones, with about 87% occurring only once. The starting material was peripheral blood, obtained on day 0 of AZD1222 vaccination. All receptors derive from an adult in good health.

J is TRBJ2-3 and V is TRBV3-1 (or the pseudogene TRBV3-2); 7 nucleotides align to TRBD1. The ends lost 4 bases at V and 0 bases at J; junction bases unmatched: 4. The germline gives CDR1 LGHDT, CDR2 YNNKEL (reference sequence). The CDR3 runs 15 residues. The CDR3 spells CASSPGQTSTDTQYF. As DNA, the CDR3 is TGTGCCAGCAGCCCGGGACAGACTAGCACAGATACGCAGTATTTT.

V gene TRBV28 combines with J gene TRBJ1-1; the D gene is possibly TRBD1 (5 bases). In germline, CDR1 is MDHEN, CDR2 SYDVKM. Trimming cost V 6 bases and J 1 base, with 12 bases left between them. The CDR3 covers 14 residues. CDR3 nucleotide sequence: TGTGCCAGCAGCTTGCCGGGACCGAACACTGAAGCTTTCTTT. This encodes CASSLPGPNTEAFF.

J is TRBJ1-2 and V is TRBV19, with unresolved D. The CDR3 loop spans 13 amino acids. Per the germline V gene, CDR1 is LNHDA and CDR2 is SQIVND (reference sequence). V dropped 3 bases and J dropped 2 bases, with 7 bases sitting between them. CDR3 in amino acids: CASSMGRNYGYTF. The CDR3 DNA reads TGTGCCAGTAGTATGGGCAGAAACTATGGCTACACCTTC.

The V and J genes are TRBV2 and TRBJ2-5; 12 bases line up with TRBD2. The CDR3 contains 16 residues. CDR1 and CDR2 from the germline V gene are SNHLY and FYNNEI. J gave up 3 bases and V 3 bases, and 5 bases lay outside the gene matches. DNA of the CDR3: TGTGCCAGCAGTGAGGACGGACTAGCGGGGAAAGAGACCCAGTACTTC. Protein product: CASSEDGLAGKETQYF.

The rearrangement joins TRBV2 to TRBJ1-5, with 8 bases identical to TRBD1. This CDR3 spans 14 amino acids. Germline values: CDR1 SNHLY, CDR2 FYNNEI. J lost 6 bases, V lost 6 bases, and 7 bases had no gene match. The CDR3 bases are TGTGCCAGCAGGGACAGGGCCCGGGGTCAGCCCCAGCATTTT. This sequence encodes CASRDRARGQPQHF.

The chain uses TRBV18 and TRBJ1-4, with D perhaps TRBD1 (6 bases). The germline CDR1 and CDR2 sequences are KGHSH and LQKENI. V lost 8 bases and J lost 5, with 12 bases in between. This CDR3 spans 13 amino acids. The CDR3: CASHRELNEKLFF. The DNA of the CDR3 is TGTGCCAGCCACAGGGAGCTAAATGAAAAACTGTTTTTT. The full variable domain, completed using reference TRBV18 and TRBJ1-4, is NAGVMQNPRHLVRRRGQEARLRCSPMKGHSHVYWYRQLPEEGLKFMVYLQKENIIDESGMPKERFSAEFPKEGPSILRIQQVVRGDSAAYFCASHRELNEKLFFGSGTQLSVL.

The chain couples TRBV5-1 to TRBJ1-2, with D uncertain. Germline CDR1 SGHRS, CDR2 YFSETQ. V lost 4 bases to trimming and J lost 9 bases, with 22 bases between them. The CDR3 consists of 15 residues. DNA for the CDR3: TGCGCCAGCAGCATGGATAGACATGGGTTAGGAAGCTACACCTTC. Residues: CASSMDRHGLGSYTF.

V and J are TRBV5-1 and TRBJ2-3, with TRBD1 identical over 10 bases. Germline lookup yields CDR1 SGHRS and CDR2 YFSETQ. Trimming at V came to 4 bases and at J to 5 bases, leaving 4 bases not matched to a gene. This CDR3 comprises 14 residues. The DNA for the CDR3 is TGCGCCAGCAGCGCGCGGACAGGGGGAGATACGCAGTATTTT. Translating gives CASSARTGGDTQYF.

The chain is built from TRBV7-9 and TRBJ1-2; D unresolved. The germline V gene has CDR1 SEHNR and CDR2 FQNEAQ (reference sequence). The CDR3 runs to 13 residues. V was pared by 10 bases and J by 2 bases, with 14 bases between. CDR3 sequence (DNA): TGTGCCACCTCGAAATTGGTGAACTATGGCTACACCTTC. The encoded protein is CATSKLVNYGYTF.

V is TRBV11-3 and J is TRBJ1-1, with a weak D call TRBD1 (5 bases). V dropped 5 bases and J dropped 0 bases, with 19 bases sitting between them. CDR3 length equals 17 residues. Germline V gives CDR1 SGHNT, CDR2 YENEEA. In DNA form, the CDR3 reads TGTGCCAGCAGCCCGAGACCGACGGGGGAAATGAACACTGAAGCTTTCTTT. This gives the protein CASSPRPTGEMNTEAFF.

The chain employs TRBV9 and TRBJ2-1; the match to TRBD2 covers 8 bases. From germline, CDR1 is SGDLS and CDR2 YYNGEE. The V and J ends lost 3 bases and 6 bases, in that order; junction bases with no gene match: 17. This CDR3 is 18 amino acids long. CDR3 bases: TGTGCCAGCAGCGCCCGCTTGACTAGCGAGAACCCCGTCAATGAGCAGTTCTTC. Translation: CASSARLTSENPVNEQFF.

CDR3 coding DNA: TGTGCCAGCAGCTTAGTCTCTAGCGGGAGGACAGATACGCAGTATTTT. It specifies CASSLVSSGRTDTQYF. The chain employs TRBV7-6 and TRBJ2-3, with 11 bases lining up with TRBD2. V was clipped by 1 base and J by 3 bases; unmatched bases: 3. The germline V gene encodes CDR1 SGHVS and CDR2 FNYEAQ. The CDR3 is 16 residues long.

The chain has TRBV10-3 and TRBJ2-2; D gene unclear. The germline V gene has CDR1 ENHRY and CDR2 SYGVKD. The CDR3 has 9 amino acids. Trimming removed 11 bases at V and 4 bases at J, with 2 bases between. The DNA for the CDR3 is TGTGCCGGCACCGGGGAGCTGTTTTTT. Translated, it gives CAGTGELFF.

The chain joins TRBV28 to TRBJ1-4; the D gene is possibly TRBD1 (5 bases). This CDR3 region has 14 residues. The germline CDR1 and CDR2 sequences are MDHEN and SYDVKM. Trimming cost V 7 bases and J 4 bases, with 13 bases left between them. The CDR3 is CASTGALSNEKLFF. DNA of the CDR3: TGTGCCAGCACCGGGGCTTTAAGTAATGAAAAACTGTTTTTT.

This clone was picked up one time. The chain recombines TRBV27 with TRBJ2-5; 13 bases are shared with TRBD2. With V trimmed by 5 bases and J by 5 bases, 14 bases remained unmatched. Germline V gene lookup returns CDR1 MNHEY and CDR2 SMNVEV (reference sequence). The CDR3 sequence is 18 residues long. CDR3 sequence: CASSTMWTSGSFAETQYF. The CDR3 coding sequence is TGTGCCAGCAGTACCATGTGGACTAGCGGGAGTTTTGCTGAGACCCAGTACTTC.

V gene TRBV18 combines with J gene TRBJ2-5, with 9 bases aligning to TRBD2. V gave up 3 bases and J gave up 5 bases; unmatched junction bases: 13. The CDR3 length is 17 residues. Germline V lookup: CDR1 KGHSH, CDR2 LQKENI. CDR3: CASSPRGISGSDETQYF. The CDR3 coding sequence is TGTGCCAGCTCACCCCGTGGGATTAGCGGGAGCGACGAGACCCAGTACTTC.

J is TRBJ2-7 and V is TRBV27, with 7 nucleotides matching TRBD1. Germline CDR1 MNHEY, CDR2 SMNVEV (reference sequence). V was pared by 7 bases and J by 0 bases, with 3 bases of the junction left unmatched. The CDR3 has 13 residues. The CDR3 coding sequence is TGTGCCAGCACCTGGACAGGCTCCTACGAGCAGTACTTC. Amino acids: CASTWTGSYEQYF.

This clone has only a few counts. The V call is TRBV27, the J call TRBJ2-7; a possible D gene is TRBD2 (7 bases). Germline CDR1 MNHEY, CDR2 SMNVEV (reference sequence). V was cut by 5 bases and J by 0 bases, with 14 bases left in between. The CDR3 extends over 15 amino acids. CDR3 DNA sequence: TGTGCCAGCAGTGCGCGGGGGCCGAGCTCCTACGAGCAGTACTTC. Translating gives CASSARGPSSYEQYF.

As concerns this clone: At one end the junction does not follow the germline gene, possibly because of a read error. J is TRBJ2-1 and V is TRBV7-7; D remains unclear. Germline V gives CDR1 SSHAT, CDR2 FNYEAQ (reference sequence). This CDR3 has 15 residues. This chain's CDR3 is CASSQTLSSYNEQFF. As DNA, the CDR3 is TGTGCTAGCAGCCAGACTCTTAGCTCCTACAATGAGCAGTTCTTC.

V and J are TRBV5-6 and TRBJ2-7, with D perhaps being TRBD1 or TRBD2 (5 bases each). Germline V lookup: CDR1 SGHDT, CDR2 YYEEEE. V was pared by 3 bases and J by 0 bases, with 16 bases between. CDR3 size: 16 residues. The CDR3: CASSSRRAGSSYEQYF. CDR3 nucleotides: TGTGCCAGCAGCTCCCGGCGGGCAGGGAGCTCCTACGAGCAGTACTTC.

The V call is TRBV2, the J call TRBJ2-7, with 8 bases matching TRBD1. The CDR3 consists of 15 residues. Germline CDR1 SNHLY, CDR2 FYNNEI. V was pared by 3 bases and J by 2 bases, with 6 bases of the junction left unmatched. CDR3 DNA sequence: TGTGCCAGCAGTGACCTGTTACAGGGGGCCTACGAGCAGTACTTC. Translating it yields CASSDLLQGAYEQYF.

The V call is TRBV18, the J call TRBJ2-5; 7 positions agree with TRBD2. Germline assignment: CDR1 KGHSH and CDR2 LQKENI. V trimming: 2 bases; J trimming: 2 bases; junction bases outside the gene matches: 5. The CDR3 contains 15 residues. The CDR3 nucleotides read TGTGCCAGCTCACCAGGGGAGGGGTGGCAAGAGACCCAGTACTTC. Translation: CASSPGEGWQETQYF.